These 10 T cell receptor beta chains share one sample of origin, sequenced in a study of monozygotic twins with inflammatory bowel disease. Reprocessing the 5' RACE reads, TCRdb reports a single entry for every CDR3 protein and omits DNA. This specimen shows over 90,000 distinct CDR3 sequences; the ten leading clones hold roughly 1.9%. The source material was blood. All receptors derive from a human donor with ulcerative colitis or Crohn's disease, or a healthy co-twin of an affected twin (not recorded which).

This CDR3 is CASSLRANQPQHF. V usage is TRBV7-2 and J usage is TRBJ1-5. The CDR3 consists of 13 residues. Per the germline V gene, CDR1 is SGHTA and CDR2 is FQGNSA.

This chain links TRBV27 with TRBJ2-2. Germline CDR1 reads MNHEY; CDR2 reads SMNVEV (reference sequence). The CDR3 contains 13 residues. This CDR3 reads CASSPDPSGELFF.

The V call is TRBV7-8, the J call TRBJ2-7; TCRdb picks TRBD2, but there is no DNA to check that call. The CDR3 is 11 amino acids. Germline V gene lookup returns CDR1 SGHVS and CDR2 FQNEAQ. Here the CDR3 reads CASSLHLREYF.

CDR3 region: CASSRTSGNLYTQYF. The V and J genes are TRBV4-2 and TRBJ2-3; the TRBD2 assignment by TCRdb is unverifiable without DNA. The CDR3 totals 15 residues. CDR1 is LGHNA, CDR2 YNFKEQ, per germline.

The J gene is TRBJ2-5, the V gene TRBV10-1; TCRdb picks TRBD1, but there is no DNA to check that call. CDR1 is WNHNN and CDR2 is SYGVQD in the germline V gene (reference sequence). The CDR3 loop spans 13 amino acids. CDR3 sequence: CTPDLGRGETQYF.

The chain couples TRBV20-1 to TRBJ1-2; absent DNA, TCRdb's TRBD1 call cannot be checked. The CDR3 runs 13 residues. The germline V gene has CDR1 DFQATT and CDR2 SNEGSKA (reference sequence). The CDR3 spells CSAGDRGNYGYTF.

The rearrangement uses TRBV7-9 and TRBJ2-7; lacking DNA, the TRBD2 call made by TCRdb goes unchecked. There are 14 residues in the CDR3. Germline CDR1 reads SEHNR; CDR2 reads FQNEAQ (reference sequence). CDR3 residues: CASSAGRSSYEQYF.

This chain joins TRBV10-3 and TRBJ1-5; the D call of TRBD1 rests on TCRdb alone, since no DNA is present to check it. Germline V CDR1 and CDR2: ENHRY, SYGVKD. CDR3 length equals 13 residues. The CDR3 reads CAISEGGNQPQHF.

The chain couples TRBV9 to TRBJ2-1; the TCRdb D gene call, TRBD2, has no DNA to confirm it. This CDR3 region has 16 residues. Germline V gene sequence: CDR1 SGDLS, CDR2 YYNGEE. CDR3 residues: CASSALTRTGYNEQFF.

CDR3 region: CASTRADTQYF. The chain recombines TRBV27 with TRBJ2-3; TCRdb calls TRBD2, which cannot be checked without DNA. The CDR3 is made up of 11 amino acids. CDR1 and CDR2 from the germline V gene are MNHEY and SMNVEV (reference sequence).